These 24 T cell receptor beta chains were sequenced from one sample in a study of shared clonotypes between healthy human individuals. The protocol was immunoSEQ multiplex PCR, while the TCRdb copy is restricted to in-frame clones and leaves out a portion. The data hold roughly 2 million clones, with 90% to 95% observed a single time. Sequenced sample: naive CD4+ T cells sorted from blood. Subset here: CD45RA+ positively selected. These receptor sequences come from a man between 18 and 29 years old in good health.

This clone was seen only once. Other DNA sequences within the sample encode an identical CDR3. The chain carries TRBV4-1 and TRBJ2-1; D might be TRBD2 (6 bases). This CDR3 is built from 16 residues. Germline CDR1 is MGHRA and CDR2 is YSYEKL. The ends were cut back, 2 bases at V and 0 bases at J, with 11 bases in the middle. CDR3 loop: CASSQSSASSYNEQFF. The CDR3, as DNA: TGCGCCAGCAGCCAATCTAGCGCCAGCTCCTACAATGAGCAGTTCTTC.

A single count supports this clone. CDR3 coding DNA: TGTGCCAGCAGAAACTCCGGGGGGAATGGGGAGCAGTACTTC. This translates into CASRNSGGNGEQYF. The rearrangement joins TRBV6-5 to TRBJ2-7; 7 bases are a match to TRBD2. CDR1 MNHEY and CDR2 SVGAGI come from the germline V gene. Trimming cost V 6 bases and J 7 bases; bases outside gene matches: 12. CDR3 size: 14 residues.

This clone was seen many times. The chain uses TRBV4-3 and TRBJ1-2; 9 positions match TRBD1. The CDR3 extends over 16 amino acids. CDR1 and CDR2 from the germline V gene are LGHNA and YSLEER. Trimming removed 3 bases from V and 3 bases from J; junction bases left unmatched: 8. The CDR3 DNA follows: TGCGCCAGCAGCCAGACCGGGACAGGGATGGACTATGGCTACACCTTC. It is translated as CASSQTGTGMDYGYTF.

The CDR3 region has the DNA TGCGCCAGCAGCGATCCGGGACAGAAGGATGAGCAGTACTTC. Translating gives CASSDPGQKDEQYF. V gene TRBV5-1 combines with J gene TRBJ2-7, with TRBD1 matching over 7 bases. This CDR3 has 14 residues. Germline V gives CDR1 SGHRS, CDR2 YFSETQ. Trimming at V came to 4 bases and at J to 7 bases, leaving 11 bases not matched to a gene.

As to this clone: The sample has other DNA sequences that encode this CDR3 too. The chain is built from TRBV19 and TRBJ2-7, with D hard to call. The V end lost 1 base, the J end lost 3 bases, and 7 bases lay between the germline ends. Looked up from germline, CDR1 is LNHDA and CDR2 is SQIVND (reference sequence). The CDR3 extends over 13 amino acids. Written as DNA, the CDR3 is TGTGCCAGTAGTATAGGGGGTAGCTACGAGCAGTACTTC. It is translated as CASSIGGSYEQYF.

The chain employs TRBV5-4 and TRBJ1-2; D gene uncertain. The CDR3 runs to 13 residues. Trimming left V 0 bases short and J 7 bases short, with 10 bases between. Germline CDR1 is SGHNT and CDR2 is YYREEE (reference sequence). The CDR3 nucleotides are TGTGCCAGCAGCTTGGGTCTCAATGGTGGCTACACCTTC. It encodes CASSLGLNGGYTF.

This rearrangement joins TRBV30 to TRBJ2-3; no definite D call. V shed 1 base and J shed 1 base, with 12 bases lying between them. The CDR3 length is 15 residues. Germline assignment: CDR1 GTSNPN and CDR2 SVGIG (reference sequence). The CDR3 loop is CAWSADGTRTDTQYF. The CDR3, as DNA: TGTGCCTGGAGTGCCGACGGAACCCGCACAGATACGCAGTATTTT.

The J gene is TRBJ1-4, the V gene TRBV5-4, with 10 bases identical to TRBD1. Germline CDR1 reads SGHNT; CDR2 reads YYREEE (reference sequence). CDR3 length: 16 residues. V shed 9 bases, J shed 1 base, and the junction held 9 bases outside the gene matches. CDR3: CAIQTGGSGTNEKLFF. The CDR3 DNA is TGTGCCATCCAGACAGGGGGCTCGGGAACTAATGAAAAACTGTTTTTT.

Details on this clone: This same CDR3 is encoded by further DNA sequences in the sample. The chain employs TRBV29-1 and TRBJ1-2; 7 nucleotides align to TRBD1. Germline V gene data show CDR1 as SQVTM and CDR2 as ANQGSEA. J lost 4 bases, V lost 6 bases, and 5 bases had no gene match. The CDR3 covers 12 residues. In nucleotides, the CDR3 is TGCAGCGTGGCACAGGGGCCCTATGGCTACACCTTC. Encoded protein: CSVAQGPYGYTF. Based on the CDR3 plus reference TRBV29-1 and TRBJ1-2, the full variable domain is SAVISQKPSRDICQRGTSLTIQCQVDSQVTMMFWYRQQPGQSLTLIATANQGSEATYESGFVIDKFPISRPNLTFSTLTVSNMSPEDSSIYLCSVAQGPYGYTFGSGTRLTVV.

The chain links TRBV19 to TRBJ1-2; TRBD1 agrees at 9 bases. The CDR3 has 14 residues. Trimming took 1 base from V and 6 from J; bases not matched to a gene: 3. In germline, CDR1 is LNHDA, CDR2 SQIVND (reference sequence). CDR3 sequence reads: CASSIVRQGDGYTF. The CDR3 DNA follows: TGTGCCAGTAGTATAGTACGACAGGGGGATGGCTACACCTTC. The full variable domain, with the rest looked up from reference TRBV19 and TRBJ1-2, is DGGITQSPKYLFRKEGQNVTLSCEQNLNHDAMYWYRQDPGQGLRLIYYSQIVNDFQKGDIAEGYSVSREKKESFPLTVTSAQKNPTAFYLCASSIVRQGDGYTFGSGTRLTVV.

The CDR3 coding sequence is TGTGCCAGCAGCTTAGCGCTAACTGGGGATACGCAGTATTTT. Amino acid sequence: CASSLALTGDTQYF. This sequence joins TRBV7-2 and TRBJ2-3, with D unclear. The CDR3 contains 14 residues. The ends were cut back, 0 bases at V and 6 bases at J, with 10 bases in the middle. The V gene's germline CDR1 is SGHTA and CDR2 FQGNSA.

CDR3 DNA sequence: TGTGCGTCACGGGGCGAGAACATTCAGTACTTC. Translated: CASRGENIQYF. The V gene is TRBV12-5, the J gene TRBJ2-4; either TRBD1 or TRBD2 may fit D (5 bases each). Germline V gives CDR1 LGHNT, CDR2 FRNRAP. This CDR3 has 11 residues. The full variable domain, completed using reference TRBV12-5 and TRBJ2-4, is DARVTQTPRHKVTEMGQEVTMRCQPILGHNTVFWYRQTMMQGLELLAYFRNRAPLDDSGMPKDRFSAEMPDATLATLKIQPSEPRDSAVYFCASRGENIQYFGAGTRLSVL.

The V call is TRBV11-2, the J call TRBJ1-4; D is unclear. V lost 1 base, J lost 8 bases, and 14 bases lay in between. CDR1 is SGHAT, CDR2 FQNNGV, per germline. The CDR3 consists of 15 residues. This chain's CDR3 is CASSLGSYPREKLFF. In DNA, the CDR3 is TGTGCCAGCAGCTTAGGCAGCTACCCGCGGGAAAAACTGTTTTTT.

This chain connects TRBV10-3 to TRBJ1-3; 10 bases align to TRBD1. The V and J ends lost 6 bases and 2 bases, in that order; junction bases with no gene match: 1. Germline CDR1 ENHRY, CDR2 SYGVKD. The CDR3 totals 14 residues. The chain's CDR3 is CAIRGTGAGNTIYF. The CDR3 nucleotides are TGTGCCATCAGAGGGACAGGGGCTGGAAACACCATATATTTT.

Concerning this clone: The sample carries other DNA sequences with the same CDR3. V and J are TRBV7-9 and TRBJ2-5; possibly TRBD2 for D (6 bases). The CDR3 loop spans 14 amino acids. The V end lost 0 bases, the J end lost 4 bases, and 9 bases lay between the germline ends. Germline V gives CDR1 SEHNR, CDR2 FQNEAQ (reference sequence). CDR3 nucleotides: TGTGCCAGCAGCTTAGCTTTGGGGGGAGAGACCCAGTACTTC. Its protein is CASSLALGGETQYF.

The chain links TRBV5-1 to TRBJ2-5; TRBD1 might be the D (6 bases). Germline loops: CDR1 SGHRS, CDR2 YFSETQ. With 2 bases removed from V and 1 base from J, the gap between germline ends came to 9 bases. The length of the CDR3 is 14 residues. The CDR3 DNA sequence: TGCGCCAGCAGCTTCATGGACAGCCAAGAGACCCAGTACTTC. Its translation is CASSFMDSQETQYF.

The V gene is TRBV5-1, the J gene TRBJ1-5; a possible D gene is TRBD1 (5 bases). V dropped 2 bases and J dropped 6 bases, with 18 bases sitting between them. The CDR3 spans 16 residues. Germline lookup yields CDR1 SGHRS and CDR2 YFSETQ. The CDR3 DNA reads TGCGCCAGCAGCTTCGACCAATCGGGGCGAAGTCAGCCCCAGCATTTT. Translating it yields CASSFDQSGRSQPQHF.

This clone was seen a single time. The chain is built from TRBV10-3 and TRBJ2-5; D uncertain. The CDR3 runs 12 residues. Trimming removed 8 bases from V and 3 bases from J, with 10 bases in between. CDR1 and CDR2 from the germline V gene are ENHRY and SYGVKD. CDR3 coding DNA: TGTGCCATCGGTTCGGCAGAAGAGACCCAGTACTTC. It codes for CAIGSAEETQYF.

V usage is TRBV6-6 and J usage is TRBJ2-7, with D unclear. Germline CDR1 is MNHNY and CDR2 is SVGAGI (reference sequence). Deletions cut 6 bases from V and 3 bases from J, with 12 bases between. The CDR3 extends over 13 amino acids. The CDR3 DNA reads TGTGCCAGCAGCCATACCCCGATCTACGAGCAGTACTTC. Its translation is CASSHTPIYEQYF.

This rearrangement joins TRBV4-1 to TRBJ2-4, with D maybe TRBD1 (6 bases). Trimming took 4 bases from V and 3 from J, leaving 13 bases between them. This CDR3 comprises 15 residues. CDR1 is MGHRA and CDR2 is YSYEKL in the germline V gene. In DNA, the CDR3 is TGCGCCAGCAGCCCACAGGACAGCGACAAAAACATTCAGTACTTC. Protein sequence: CASSPQDSDKNIQYF.

The J gene is TRBJ2-2, the V gene TRBV5-4, with D tentatively TRBD2 (5 bases). The germline CDR1 and CDR2 sequences are SGHNT and YYREEE (reference sequence). V gave up 4 bases and J gave up 3 bases, with 16 bases separating them. The CDR3 runs 16 residues. The CDR3 is CASSPPPVGDTGELFF. The CDR3 coding sequence is TGTGCCAGCAGCCCCCCGCCGGTCGGGGACACCGGGGAGCTGTTTTTT.

The chain recombines TRBV27 with TRBJ1-5; D unclear. The CDR3 sequence is 14 residues long. Germline lookup yields CDR1 MNHEY and CDR2 SMNVEV (reference sequence). The V and J ends lost 5 bases and 0 bases respectively, with 8 bases between them. In nucleotides, the CDR3 is TGTGCCAGCAGTCTGGACTTTAGCAATCAGCCCCAGCATTTT. Protein: CASSLDFSNQPQHF.

The chain has TRBV6-1 and TRBJ2-7; a weak D match, TRBD1 (5 bases). The CDR3 extends over 13 amino acids. Trimming shortened V by 2 bases and J by 9 bases, and 14 bases separated the two germline ends. CDR1 is MNHNS and CDR2 is SASEGT in the germline V gene. The CDR3 DNA reads as TGTGCCAGCAGTGAACCAGGGTCAGCGCTGCAGTACTTC. It translates to CASSEPGSALQYF.

V and J are TRBV28 and TRBJ1-1; D perhaps matches TRBD1 (6 bases). CDR3 length equals 15 residues. V dropped 2 bases and J dropped 1 base, with 11 bases sitting between them. CDR1 and CDR2 from the germline V gene are MDHEN and SYDVKM. The CDR3 DNA is TGTGCCAGCAGTTTAAGACAGGCCCCGAACACTGAAGCTTTCTTT. Translating gives CASSLRQAPNTEAFF.